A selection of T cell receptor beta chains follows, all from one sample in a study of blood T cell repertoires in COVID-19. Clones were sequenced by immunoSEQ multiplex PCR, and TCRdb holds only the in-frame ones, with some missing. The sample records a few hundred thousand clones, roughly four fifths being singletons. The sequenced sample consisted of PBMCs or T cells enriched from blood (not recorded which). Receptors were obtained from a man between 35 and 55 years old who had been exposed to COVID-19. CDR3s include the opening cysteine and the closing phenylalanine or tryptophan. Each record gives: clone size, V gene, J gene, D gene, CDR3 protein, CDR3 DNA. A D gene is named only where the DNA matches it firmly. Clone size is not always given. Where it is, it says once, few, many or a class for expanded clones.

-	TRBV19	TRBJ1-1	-	CASSRTENTEAFF	TGTGCCAGTAGCAGGACAGAGAACACTGAAGCTTTCTTT
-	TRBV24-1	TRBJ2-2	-	CATSDGQINTGELFF	TGTGCCACCAGTGATGGACAGATAAACACCGGGGAGCTGTTTTTT
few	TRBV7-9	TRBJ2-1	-	CASSLVTYSNEQFF	TGTGCCAGCAGCTTAGTTACCTACTCCAATGAGCAGTTCTTC
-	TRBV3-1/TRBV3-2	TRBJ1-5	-	CASSQGRLQPQHF	TGTGCCAGCAGCCAAGGGCGGTTGCAGCCCCAGCATTTT
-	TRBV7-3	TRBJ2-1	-	CASSLYPSFWFF	TGTGCCAGCAGCTTATACCCTAGCTTTTGGTTCTTC
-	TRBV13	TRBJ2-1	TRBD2	CASSMGLAGYNEQFF	TGTGCCAGCAGCATGGGACTAGCGGGTTACAATGAGCAGTTCTTC
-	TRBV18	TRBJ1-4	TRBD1	CASSPGQTNEKLFF	TGTGCCAGCTCACCGGGACAGACTAATGAAAAACTGTTTTTT
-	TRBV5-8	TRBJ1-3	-	CASSLWAPGNTIYF	TGTGCCAGCAGCTTGTGGGCCCCCGGAAACACCATATATTTT
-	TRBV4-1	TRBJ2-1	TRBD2	CATLGEGPYNEQFF	TGCGCCACGTTGGGGGAGGGCCCCTACAATGAGCAGTTCTTC
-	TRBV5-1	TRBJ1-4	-	CASSLQGQQEKLFF	TGCGCCAGCAGCCTTCAGGGACAACAGGAAAAACTGTTTTTT
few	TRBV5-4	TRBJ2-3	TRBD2	CASSLAVAGQTDTQYF	TGTGCCAGCAGCTTGGCGGTAGCGGGACAAACAGATACGCAGTATTTT
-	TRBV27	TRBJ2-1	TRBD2	CASSSKGLAGVYEQFF	TGTGCCAGCAGTAGCAAGGGGCTAGCGGGAGTATATGAGCAGTTCTTC
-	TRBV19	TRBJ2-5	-	CASSIGTQPTQYF	TGTGCCAGTAGTATAGGGACTCAACCAACCCAGTACTTC
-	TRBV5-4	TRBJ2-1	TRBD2	CASSSGRGGYNEQFF	TGTGCCAGCAGCTCGGGGCGCGGGGGTTACAATGAGCAGTTCTTC
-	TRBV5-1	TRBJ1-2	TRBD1	CASSPGQEGYGYTF	TGCGCCAGCAGCCCGGGACAGGAGGGCTATGGCTACACCTTC
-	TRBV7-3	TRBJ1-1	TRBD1	CASSLFLGTGGFVRMNTEAFF	TGTGCCAGCAGCTTATTCCTGGGGACAGGGGGTTTCGTGCGGATGAACACTGAAGCTTTCTTT
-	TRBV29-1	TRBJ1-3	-	CSVDAGPGGGFGNTIYF	TGCAGCGTCGACGCGGGACCGGGGGGAGGTTTTGGAAACACCATATATTTT
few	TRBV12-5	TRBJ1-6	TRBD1	CASGLETGGNSPLHF	TGTGCTAGTGGTTTGGAGACAGGGGGAAATTCACCCCTCCACTTT
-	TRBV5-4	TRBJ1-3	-	CASSLSGGISGNTIYF	TGTGCCAGCAGCTTGAGCGGGGGGATCTCTGGAAACACCATATATTTT
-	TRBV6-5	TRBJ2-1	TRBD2	CASNPSGRFYNEQFF	TGTGCCAGCAACCCTAGCGGGAGGTTTTACAATGAGCAGTTCTTC
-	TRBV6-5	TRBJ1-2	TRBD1	CASTRKRQGDYGYTF	TGTGCCAGCACCCGGAAGCGACAGGGAGACTATGGCTACACCTTC
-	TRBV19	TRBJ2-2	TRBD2	CASRLASLTGELFF	TGTGCCAGTAGACTAGCGTCCTTGACCGGGGAGCTGTTTTTT
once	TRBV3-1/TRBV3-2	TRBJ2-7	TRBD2	CASSQGTSGNYEQYF	TGTGCCAGCAGCCAAGGGACTAGCGGGAACTACGAGCAGTACTTC
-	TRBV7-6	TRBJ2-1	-	CASSLTGEASNEQFF	TGTGCCAGCAGCTTAACGGGAGAAGCATCCAATGAGCAGTTCTTC